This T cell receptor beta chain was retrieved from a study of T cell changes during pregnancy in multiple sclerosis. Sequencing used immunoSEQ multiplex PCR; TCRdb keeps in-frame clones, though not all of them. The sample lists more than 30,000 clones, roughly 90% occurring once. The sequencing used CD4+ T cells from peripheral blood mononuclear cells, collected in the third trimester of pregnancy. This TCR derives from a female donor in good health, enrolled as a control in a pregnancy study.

CDR3 DNA: TGTGCCAGCAGCTTCAGGGATACTGAAGCTTTCTTT. Amino acids: CASSFRDTEAFF. V is TRBV11-3 and J is TRBJ1-1; tentative D call: TRBD1 (5 bases). Looked up from germline, CDR1 is SGHNT and CDR2 is YENEEA. The CDR3 is 12 amino acids. V was clipped by 3 bases and J by 5 bases, with 7 bases between them.